The 23 T cell receptor beta chains below all came from one sample that was sequenced in a study of T-cell reconstitution after alpha-beta-depleted transplantation in children. The authors prepared the TCRbeta library with unique molecular identifiers. TCRdb re-called the PCR reads with MiXCR, one entry per CDR3 protein. The table lists about 98,000 distinct CDR3 sequences, roughly 7.2% of them singletons. The material sequenced was PBMCs, taken before TCRalphabeta/CD19-depleted stem cell transplant. The receptors were gathered from a boy aged 2 to 10 with acute lymphoblastic leukemia, due to receive a stem cell transplant.

The J gene is TRBJ2-7, the V gene TRBV20-1, with TRBD2 identical over 9 bases. J was trimmed by 9 bases and V by 0 bases; bases with no gene match: 3. CDR3 length equals 12 residues. The germline V gene encodes CDR1 DFQATT and CDR2 SNEGSKA (reference sequence). This chain's CDR3 is CSAREGSGGQYF. The CDR3, as DNA: TGCAGTGCTAGAGAAGGTAGCGGGGGGCAGTACTTC.

The rearrangement joins TRBV2 to TRBJ1-2, with unresolved D. The germline gives CDR1 SNHLY, CDR2 FYNNEI. This CDR3 has 11 amino acids. V was shortened by 8 bases and J by 6 bases, with 10 bases between the two germline ends. CDR3 DNA: TGTGCCAGCTCATATGCTAATGGCTACACCTTC. It is translated as CASSYANGYTF.

V and J are TRBV6-1 and TRBJ1-4; 7 bases match TRBD1. V was clipped by 7 bases and J by 7 bases; unmatched bases: 6. This CDR3 has 13 residues. Germline V CDR1 and CDR2: MNHNS, SASEGT. In DNA, the CDR3 is TGTGCCAGCACACCACAGGGGCCTGAAAAACTGTTTTTT. Protein sequence: CASTPQGPEKLFF.

Comment on this clonotype: One end of the junction does not line up with germline, which may come from a read error. This chain links TRBV20-1 with TRBJ2-1; D gene uncertain. The CDR3 has 14 amino acids. Germline CDR1 DFQATT, CDR2 SNEGSKA (reference sequence). CDR3 coding DNA: TGCAGTGCTTTCCTCGAATTCTCCAACAATGAGCAGTTCTTC. This sequence encodes CSAFLEFSNNEQFF.

This clonotype was detected ten times or more. V gene TRBV7-2 combines with J gene TRBJ1-3, with D unresolved. The V and J ends lost 5 bases and 2 bases respectively, with 7 bases between them. Germline values: CDR1 SGHTA, CDR2 FQGNSA. The length of the CDR3 is 13 residues. This CDR3 is CASSIGPGNTIYF. In DNA, the CDR3 is TGTGCCAGCAGCATTGGACCTGGAAACACCATATATTTT.

The chain combines TRBV12-3 or TRBV12-4 with TRBJ1-1; TRBD1 aligns across 7 bases. Trimming cost V 5 bases and J 5 bases; bases outside gene matches: 20. This CDR3 contains 18 residues. CDR3 bases: TGTGCCAGCAGTGACAACTCCCGGGACAGCCTCGGAGGGACTGAAGCTTTCTTT. Its protein is CASSDNSRDSLGGTEAFF.

In this sample, this clonotype turned up many times. The chain recombines TRBV7-2 with TRBJ2-2; no clear D gene. The CDR3 has 15 amino acids. From germline, CDR1 is SGHTA and CDR2 FQGNSA. The germline V and J ends were trimmed by 0 bases and 5 bases, with 10 bases remaining between them. CDR3 loop: CASSLAQPPTGELFF. The CDR3 DNA is TGTGCCAGCAGCTTAGCCCAACCTCCTACCGGGGAGCTGTTTTTT.

This clonotype was counted many times. Because it lacks the conserved phenylalanine or tryptophan at the end, this CDR3 is likely a read error. The limits of the CDR3 on the DNA are not certain, so only TCRdb's listed CDR3 is given. This sequence joins TRBV27 and TRBJ1-5. Germline lookup yields CDR1 MNHEY and CDR2 SMNVEV (reference sequence). 13 amino acids form the CDR3, both terminal residues included. The CDR3 sequence is CASSPYQGGGVLV.

This clonotype occurred a few times. V usage is TRBV6-2 or TRBV6-3 and J usage is TRBJ2-1; unclear D gene. V shed 5 bases and J shed 5 bases, with 10 bases lying between them. CDR1 and CDR2 from the germline V gene are MNHEY and SVGEGT. The length of the CDR3 is 13 residues. For the CDR3, the DNA is TGTGCCAGCAGTCAAAGGGCTAACAATGAGCAGTTCTTC. Its protein is CASSQRANNEQFF.

This clonotype was found a few times. The J gene is TRBJ2-1, the V gene TRBV7-2; 12 bases match TRBD2. Losses at the gene ends were 5 bases for V and 8 bases for J; bases not matched to a gene: 10. The germline gives CDR1 SGHTA, CDR2 FQGNSA. The CDR3 is made up of 16 amino acids. As DNA, the CDR3 is TGTGCCAGCAGCATTCTTCGACTAGCGGGGGAGGATGAGCAGTTCTTC. Translation gives CASSILRLAGEDEQFF. Looking up the rest from reference TRBV7-2 and TRBJ2-1 gives the full variable domain: GAGVSQSPSNKVTEKGKDVELRCDPISGHTALYWYRQSLGQGLEFLIYFQGNSAPDKSGLPSDRFSAERTGGSVSTLTIQRTQQEDSAVYLCASSILRLAGEDEQFFGPGTRLTVL.

V is TRBV20-1 and J is TRBJ2-7; D is uncertain. The CDR3 is 13 residues long. The V and J ends lost 4 bases and 0 bases respectively, with 10 bases between them. In germline, CDR1 is DFQATT, CDR2 SNEGSKA (reference sequence). The CDR3: CSAILGSSYEQYF. The CDR3 DNA follows: TGCAGTGCTATACTGGGGTCCTCCTACGAGCAGTACTTC.

This clonotype has at least ten counts. V is TRBV20-1 and J is TRBJ1-6, with D maybe TRBD1 (6 bases). V gave up 5 bases and J gave up 6 bases, with 14 bases separating them. The CDR3 spans 14 residues. Germline V gene sequence: CDR1 DFQATT, CDR2 SNEGSKA (reference sequence). DNA for the CDR3: TGCAGTGCTCAACCGGGACAAGCTAATTCACCCCTCCACTTT. Protein: CSAQPGQANSPLHF.

The V call is TRBV7-3, the J call TRBJ2-7; TRBD1 agrees at 10 bases. CDR3 size: 15 residues. V was clipped by 5 bases and J by 6 bases; unmatched bases: 10. CDR1 is SGHTA and CDR2 is FQGTGA in the germline V gene. For the CDR3, the DNA is TGTGCCAGCAGCGGGACCGGGACAGGGGCTGGCGAGCAGTACTTC. This codes for CASSGTGTGAGEQYF.

This clonotype was observed many times. The chain carries TRBV20-1 and TRBJ2-1, with D perhaps matching TRBD2 (6 bases). Germline V gene data show CDR1 as DFQATT and CDR2 as SNEGSKA (reference sequence). V was cut by 6 bases and J by 5 bases, with 17 bases left in between. The CDR3 is 14 residues long. The CDR3 spells CSAAKGLVHNEQFF. For the CDR3, the DNA is TGCAGTGCGGCGAAGGGACTCGTACACAATGAGCAGTTCTTC.

The chain carries TRBV7-8 and TRBJ2-3, with D tentatively TRBD2 (6 bases). This CDR3 is 15 amino acids long. V was pared by 5 bases and J by 4 bases, with 16 bases between. The germline CDR1 and CDR2 sequences are SGHVS and FQNEAQ. CDR3 amino acids: CASSPVGRESDTQYF. The CDR3 nucleotides are TGTGCCAGCAGCCCCGTGGGACGGGAGTCAGATACGCAGTATTTT.

This chain connects TRBV12-3 or TRBV12-4 to TRBJ1-2; D gene unclear. Trimming removed 4 bases from V and 0 bases from J, with 18 bases in between. The CDR3 has 17 residues. The CDR3 protein is CASSWGARLIPNYGYTF. In DNA form, the CDR3 reads TGTGCCAGCAGTTGGGGAGCCCGACTCATTCCTAACTATGGCTACACCTTC.

A few counts support this clonotype. The chain carries TRBV2 and TRBJ1-6; the D is unclear. V shed 6 bases and J shed 11 bases, with 17 bases lying between them. CDR1 is SNHLY and CDR2 is FYNNEI in the germline V gene. The CDR3 is 14 residues long. The CDR3 sequence is CASRVGTLETPLHF. The CDR3 DNA sequence: TGTGCCAGCAGGGTGGGAACTCTGGAGACACCCCTCCACTTT.

The table lists this clonotype with many counts. The DNA of the CDR3 is TGTGCCAGCAGCCCAAAGGTCAAGGGCTTGGAAGCTTTCTTT. Protein product: CASSPKVKGLEAFF. This chain links TRBV3-1 with TRBJ1-1; D is undetermined. Germline V gene lookup returns CDR1 LGHDT and CDR2 YNNKEL (reference sequence). The CDR3 loop spans 14 amino acids. V gave up 4 bases and J gave up 8 bases, with 17 bases separating them.

This clonotype came up many times. V and J are TRBV10-3 and TRBJ2-5; TRBD1 might be the D (7 bases). This CDR3 is 15 amino acids long. Between the trimmed V and J ends, which lost 5 bases and 1 base, there was a span of 14 bases. Germline V CDR1 and CDR2: ENHRY, SYGVKD. CDR3 nucleotides: TGTGCCATCAGTAACAGGAGGGACAGCCAAGAGACCCAGTACTTC. Translation: CAISNRRDSQETQYF.

The gene calls are TRBV27 and TRBJ2-7, with 7 nucleotides matching TRBD1. The CDR3 runs 17 residues. Trimming took 5 bases from V and 5 from J; bases not matched to a gene: 18. Germline V gene sequence: CDR1 MNHEY, CDR2 SMNVEV (reference sequence). CDR3 DNA sequence: TGTGCCAGCAGTACCCACTTGCCCGGGACAGTTAGGAACGAGCAGTACTTC. Translation gives CASSTHLPGTVRNEQYF.

A few counts support this clonotype. The V and J genes are TRBV7-6 and TRBJ2-7, with 8 bases matching TRBD1. Germline trimming cut 4 bases from V and 3 bases from J; bases unmatched to any gene: 2. The CDR3 extends over 13 amino acids. The V gene's germline CDR1 is SGHVS and CDR2 FNYEAQ. CDR3 protein: CASSSRGLYEQYF. Here the CDR3 DNA reads TGTGCCAGCAGCTCCAGGGGGCTCTACGAGCAGTACTTC. Variable domain in full (rest from reference TRBV7-6 and TRBJ2-7): GAGVSQSPRYKVTKRGQDVALRCDPISGHVSLYWYRQALGQGPEFLTYFNYEAQQDKSGLPNDRFSAERPEGSISTLTIQRTEQRDSAMYRCASSSRGLYEQYFGPGTRLTVT.

This clonotype was observed a handful of times. The genes are TRBV6-4 and TRBJ2-2; D is uncertain. Germline CDR1 reads MRHNA; CDR2 reads SNTAGT. CDR3 length: 20 residues. The V gene lost 7 bases and the J gene lost 0 bases, with 27 bases spanning the gap. The CDR3 spells CASNIQKWASRNANTGELFF. In nucleotides, the CDR3 is TGTGCCAGCAATATACAAAAGTGGGCATCCCGGAACGCGAACACCGGGGAGCTGTTTTTT.

V gene TRBV7-9 combines with J gene TRBJ1-1; D remains ambiguous. The CDR3 is 12 amino acids. Germline V lookup: CDR1 SEHNR, CDR2 FQNEAQ (reference sequence). Trimming removed 3 bases at V and 4 bases at J, with 6 bases between. The chain's CDR3 is CASSFQSTEAFF. In nucleotides, the CDR3 is TGTGCCAGCAGCTTTCAGTCCACTGAAGCTTTCTTT.